This entry lists 29 T cell receptor beta chains sequenced from one sample in a study of shared clonotypes between healthy human individuals. Measured with immunoSEQ multiplex PCR; TCRdb has only the in-frame clones, and not every one. This table holds fewer than 400,000 clones, around 74% found once. The source material was memory CD4+ T cells sorted from blood. Subset described: CD45RA-negative fraction. These receptors all stem from a man aged 25 to 40 in good health.

This chain uses TRBV5-5 with TRBJ1-4; D not certain. The CDR3 extends over 13 amino acids. The V end lost 6 bases, the J end lost 5 bases, and 11 bases lay between the germline ends. Germline values: CDR1 SGHKS, CDR2 YYEKEE (reference sequence). CDR3 amino acids: CASTSAQNEKLFF. The CDR3 DNA reads TGTGCCAGCACCTCGGCCCAAAATGAAAAACTGTTTTTT.

V and J are TRBV10-1 and TRBJ2-3; the match to TRBD2 covers 7 bases. Germline V CDR1 and CDR2: WNHNN, SYGVQD (reference sequence). The CDR3 totals 15 residues. The junction had 6 bases not matched to a gene; V was cut back by 3 bases and J by 3 bases. The CDR3 sequence is CASSEAGMRTDTQYF. DNA for the CDR3: TGCGCCAGCAGTGAAGCGGGAATGAGGACAGATACGCAGTATTTT.

The chain couples TRBV7-9 to TRBJ2-2; possibly TRBD1 for D (5 bases). The CDR3 is 16 amino acids. Germline CDR1 and CDR2: SEHNR and FQNEAQ (reference sequence). The V gene lost 2 bases and the J gene lost 2 bases, with 12 bases spanning the gap. The CDR3 DNA reads as TGTGCCAGCAGCTTACGCAAGGGGCCTAACACCGGGGAGCTGTTTTTT. It encodes CASSLRKGPNTGELFF.

The chain couples TRBV6-1 to TRBJ2-5, with D perhaps matching TRBD2 (5 bases). V was shortened by 6 bases and J by 6 bases, with 20 bases between the two germline ends. This CDR3 is 15 amino acids long. Germline V gene sequence: CDR1 MNHNS, CDR2 SASEGT. For the CDR3, the DNA is TGTGCCAGCAGCGCCGTGTCCGGGGTCATGCAGACCCAGTACTTC. This gives the protein CASSAVSGVMQTQYF.

This chain uses TRBV7-8 with TRBJ1-1; TRBD1 aligns across 8 bases. This CDR3 has 16 amino acids. Germline CDR1 SGHVS, CDR2 FQNEAQ. Trimming cost V 5 bases and J 0 bases; bases outside gene matches: 8. The CDR3 here is CASSPSRQGLNTEAFF. The CDR3 DNA is TGTGCCAGCAGCCCCTCCAGACAGGGGTTGAACACTGAAGCTTTCTTT.

In its sample, this clone was seen once. The J gene is TRBJ1-1, the V gene TRBV10-3; weak D call: TRBD1 (5 bases). This CDR3 has 12 residues. From germline, CDR1 is ENHRY and CDR2 SYGVKD. With 3 bases removed from V and 6 bases from J, the gap between germline ends came to 8 bases. Here the CDR3 reads CAISDGGAEAFF. For the CDR3, the DNA is TGTGCCATCAGTGATGGAGGGGCTGAAGCTTTCTTT.

J is TRBJ1-1 and V is TRBV27, with 9 bases that match TRBD1. The CDR3 has 15 residues. V lost 1 base, J lost 5 bases, and 5 bases stayed unmatched. In germline, CDR1 is MNHEY, CDR2 SMNVEV (reference sequence). This CDR3 is CASSLWDRVGTEAFF. As DNA, the CDR3 is TGTGCCAGCAGTTTATGGGACAGGGTGGGTACTGAAGCTTTCTTT.

The chain uses TRBV7-2 and TRBJ2-3, with unresolved D. The germline V gene has CDR1 SGHTA and CDR2 FQGNSA. Deletions cut 2 bases from V and 0 bases from J, with 12 bases between. The CDR3 totals 16 residues. The CDR3 region has the DNA TGTGCCAGCAGCTTATTTCCAATTGGGAGCACAGATACGCAGTATTTT. It specifies CASSLFPIGSTDTQYF.

V is TRBV5-1 and J is TRBJ1-4; a possible D gene is TRBD1 (5 bases). V shed 5 bases and J shed 5 bases, with 19 bases lying between them. Germline V lookup: CDR1 SGHRS, CDR2 YFSETQ. This CDR3 comprises 16 residues. CDR3 protein: CASRPLGSDRNEKLFF. Here the CDR3 DNA reads TGCGCCAGCAGGCCCCTGGGGTCCGACAGAAATGAAAAACTGTTTTTT.

V is TRBV5-4 and J is TRBJ1-6; perhaps TRBD1 as D (5 bases). V was cut by 2 bases and J by 7 bases, with 13 bases left in between. This CDR3 has 15 amino acids. The germline CDR1 and CDR2 sequences are SGHNT and YYREEE (reference sequence). CDR3 region: CASSLEGRVNSPLHF. CDR3 DNA: TGTGCCAGCAGCTTAGAAGGCAGGGTGAATTCACCCCTCCACTTT.

The CDR3 bases are TGTGCCAGCAGCTTATCTAGCGGGGGATATACCTCCTACAATGAGCAGTTCTTC. This gives the protein CASSLSSGGYTSYNEQFF. This sequence joins TRBV11-3 and TRBJ2-1; 10 positions agree with TRBD2. Germline CDR1 SGHNT, CDR2 YENEEA. The CDR3 consists of 18 residues. Trimming removed 2 bases from V and 0 bases from J; junction bases left unmatched: 7.

This sequence joins TRBV30 and TRBJ2-7; 12 positions match TRBD2. CDR3 length equals 15 residues. Germline V gene sequence: CDR1 GTSNPN, CDR2 SVGIG (reference sequence). The junction had 6 bases not matched to a gene; V was cut back by 2 bases and J by 4 bases. The CDR3 spells CAWSPTSGRGYEQYF. CDR3 nucleotide sequence: TGTGCCTGGAGTCCGACTAGCGGGAGAGGTTACGAGCAGTACTTC. The whole variable domain, filled in from reference TRBV30 and TRBJ2-7, reads SQTIHQWPATLVQPVGSPLSLECTVEGTSNPNLYWYRQAAGRGLQLLFYSVGIGQISSEVPQNLSASRPQDRQFILSSKKLLLSDSGFYLCAWSPTSGRGYEQYFGPGTRLTVT.

This rearrangement joins TRBV5-1 to TRBJ2-5; TRBD2 might be the D (6 bases). V was trimmed by 3 bases and J by 5 bases, leaving 17 bases between them. The germline CDR1 and CDR2 sequences are SGHRS and YFSETQ. The CDR3 is 15 amino acids. CDR3 nucleotides: TGCGCCAGCAGCTCTCGGGGGTGGAGTGAGGAGACCCAGTACTTC. Its translation: CASSSRGWSEETQYF.

V usage is TRBV4-2 and J usage is TRBJ2-6; no clear D. In germline, CDR1 is LGHNA, CDR2 YNFKEQ. The CDR3 runs to 15 residues. V dropped 5 bases and J dropped 5 bases, with 13 bases sitting between them. CDR3 bases: TGTGCCAGCAGCAGGTTACAAAGTCGGGCCAACGTCCTGACTTTC. This sequence encodes CASSRLQSRANVLTF.

This clone was found once. The J gene is TRBJ2-5, the V gene TRBV7-7; weak D call: TRBD2 (5 bases). V lost 5 bases and J 3 bases, leaving 16 bases between the germline ends. The CDR3 contains 15 residues. From germline, CDR1 is SSHAT and CDR2 FNYEAQ (reference sequence). The CDR3: CASSDGRGRKETQYF. The DNA of the CDR3 is TGTGCCAGCAGCGACGGACGAGGGAGAAAAGAGACCCAGTACTTC.

V is TRBV11-3 and J is TRBJ1-1; 8 bases match TRBD1. Trimming at V came to 6 bases and at J to 1 base, leaving 4 bases not matched to a gene. The V gene's germline CDR1 is SGHNT and CDR2 YENEEA. CDR3 length: 14 amino acids. The DNA of the CDR3 is TGTGCCAGCAGTCAACAGGGGGGGAACACTGAAGCTTTCTTT. Translation gives CASSQQGGNTEAFF.

This chain joins TRBV29-1 and TRBJ1-1, with no clear D. This CDR3 region has 11 residues. Germline V gives CDR1 SQVTM, CDR2 ANQGSEA. V was cut by 4 bases and J by 6 bases, with 9 bases left in between. CDR3 bases: TGCAGCGTTGTGAATTCGGCTGAAGCTTTCTTT. Its protein is CSVVNSAEAFF. Based on the CDR3 plus reference TRBV29-1 and TRBJ1-1, the full variable domain is SAVISQKPSRDICQRGTSLTIQCQVDSQVTMMFWYRQQPGQSLTLIATANQGSEATYESGFVIDKFPISRPNLTFSTLTVSNMSPEDSSIYLCSVVNSAEAFFGQGTRLTVV.

Here the CDR3 DNA reads TGTGCCAGCAGCCCTAGACAGGGGGATGAAAAACTGTTTTTT. Translating gives CASSPRQGDEKLFF. The rearrangement joins TRBV5-5 to TRBJ1-4, with TRBD1 identical over 9 bases. V shed 4 bases, J shed 6 bases, and the junction held 4 bases outside the gene matches. Germline CDR1 SGHKS, CDR2 YYEKEE (reference sequence). The CDR3 sequence is 14 residues long.

This chain links TRBV5-1 with TRBJ2-1; 13 nucleotides line up with TRBD2. Germline V CDR1 and CDR2: SGHRS, YFSETQ. J gave up 9 bases and V 4 bases, and 7 bases lay outside the gene matches. There are 15 residues in the CDR3. Here the CDR3 reads CASSPRTSGSGEQFF. The DNA of the CDR3 is TGCGCCAGCAGCCCGAGGACTAGCGGGAGCGGTGAGCAGTTCTTC.

J is TRBJ2-7 and V is TRBV11-1, with D perhaps given as TRBD1 or TRBD2 (6 bases each). V was pared by 3 bases and J by 0 bases, with 12 bases between. From germline, CDR1 is SGHAT and CDR2 FQDESV (reference sequence). This CDR3 is built from 15 residues. The chain's CDR3 is CASSFGGLNSYEQYF. As DNA, the CDR3 is TGTGCCAGCAGCTTTGGGGGGCTGAACTCCTACGAGCAGTACTTC.

This rearrangement joins TRBV6-5 to TRBJ2-7; D uncertain. V lost 2 bases, J lost 9 bases, and 8 bases lay in between. CDR1 and CDR2 from the germline V gene are MNHEY and SVGAGI. This CDR3 spans 11 amino acids. The CDR3 nucleotides are TGTGCCAGCAGTTACGGTAGGACGCAGTACTTC. Residues: CASSYGRTQYF.

This clone was recorded at least ten times. The V and J genes are TRBV10-2 and TRBJ2-5, with D maybe TRBD2 (7 bases). Germline V gene lookup returns CDR1 WSHSY and CDR2 SAAADI. The germline V and J ends were trimmed by 2 bases and 3 bases, with 13 bases remaining between them. This CDR3 is 15 amino acids long. CDR3 amino acids: CASSEDLGGEETQYF. The CDR3 bases are TGCGCCAGCAGTGAGGACCTAGGGGGGGAAGAGACCCAGTACTTC.

The V and J genes are TRBV6-6 and TRBJ1-6, with 9 nucleotides matching TRBD1. The germline gives CDR1 MNHNY, CDR2 SVGAGI (reference sequence). The junction had 7 bases not matched to a gene; V was cut back by 6 bases and J by 10 bases. There are 14 residues in the CDR3. The CDR3 nucleotides are TGTGCCAGCAGGACCAACAGGGGGCGATCACCCCTCCACTTT. Translated, it gives CASRTNRGRSPLHF.

The V call is TRBV6-5, the J call TRBJ1-1; 8 bases are a match to TRBD1. V was pared by 6 bases and J by 1 base, with 7 bases of the junction left unmatched. Germline V gives CDR1 MNHEY, CDR2 SVGAGI. The length of the CDR3 is 15 residues. DNA of the CDR3: TGTGCCAGCAGGCTCGGACAGGGCGCGAACACTGAAGCTTTCTTT. It is translated as CASRLGQGANTEAFF.

This clone was recorded at least ten times. Other DNA sequences in the sample encode the same CDR3. The J gene is TRBJ1-5, the V gene TRBV28; perhaps TRBD1 as D (6 bases). From germline, CDR1 is MDHEN and CDR2 SYDVKM. Deletions cut 2 bases from V and 7 bases from J, with 12 bases between. This CDR3 comprises 14 residues. The CDR3 is CASSLRGGGQPQHF. The CDR3 nucleotides are TGTGCCAGCAGTTTAAGGGGAGGGGGACAGCCCCAGCATTTT.

The chain combines TRBV18 with TRBJ2-5; 8 nucleotides agree with TRBD1. J lost 3 bases, V lost 6 bases, and 3 bases had no gene match. The CDR3 runs to 13 residues. Germline assignment: CDR1 KGHSH and CDR2 LQKENI. The CDR3 is CASSQGAKETQYF. The DNA of the CDR3 is TGTGCCAGCTCTCAGGGGGCGAAAGAGACCCAGTACTTC.

The chain combines TRBV7-2 with TRBJ1-5; D unclear. Trimming shortened V by 1 base and J by 6 bases, and 10 bases separated the two germline ends. This CDR3 is 14 amino acids long. In germline, CDR1 is SGHTA, CDR2 FQGNSA. CDR3 DNA sequence: TGTGCCAGCAGCTTAGATACAATACCTCAGCCCCAGCATTTT. Its protein product is CASSLDTIPQPQHF.

The chain couples TRBV11-2 to TRBJ2-2; D remains ambiguous. Germline CDR1 and CDR2: SGHAT and FQNNGV. The CDR3 runs to 17 residues. V gave up 3 bases and J gave up 0 bases, with 14 bases separating them. CDR3 protein: CASSFLASGANTGELFF. DNA for the CDR3: TGTGCCAGCAGCTTCCTCGCAAGTGGCGCGAACACCGGGGAGCTGTTTTTT.

As concerns this clone: The same CDR3 arises from other DNA sequences in this sample as well. The V and J genes are TRBV18 and TRBJ1-1; D gene uncertain. The V and J ends lost 3 bases and 0 bases respectively, with 5 bases between them. There are 13 residues in the CDR3. Germline-derived CDR1 and CDR2 are KGHSH and LQKENI. CDR3 bases: TGTGCCAGCTCACCCGACCTGAACACTGAAGCTTTCTTT. Its translation is CASSPDLNTEAFF.